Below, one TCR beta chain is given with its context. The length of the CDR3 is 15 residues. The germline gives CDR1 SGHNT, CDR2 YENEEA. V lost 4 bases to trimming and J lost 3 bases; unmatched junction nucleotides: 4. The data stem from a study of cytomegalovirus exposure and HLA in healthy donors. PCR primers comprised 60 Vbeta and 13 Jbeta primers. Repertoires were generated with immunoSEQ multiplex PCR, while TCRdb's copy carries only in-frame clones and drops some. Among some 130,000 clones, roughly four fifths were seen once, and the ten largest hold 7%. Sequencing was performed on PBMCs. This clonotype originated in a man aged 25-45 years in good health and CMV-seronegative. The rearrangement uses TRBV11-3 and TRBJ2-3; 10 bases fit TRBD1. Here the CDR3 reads CASSSGQGETDTQYF. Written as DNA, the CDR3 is TGTGCCAGCAGCTCCGGACAGGGGGAGACAGATACGCAGTATTTT.